These 15 T cell receptor beta chains were all obtained from the same sample, sequenced in a study of identical twins. MiXCR was run by TCRdb on the 5' RACE reads, yielding one entry per CDR3 protein. This table holds 1.5 million to 2 million distinct CDR3 sequences, around 29% found once. Sequencing was carried out using cord blood. The receptor set was obtained from a newborn girl in good health.

The sample holds a few counts of this clonotype. The CDR3 DNA sequence: TGCGCCAGCAGCCACGGGACCCACCTCTACAATGAGCAGTTCTTC. Its translation is CASSHGTHLYNEQFF. The chain couples TRBV5-1 to TRBJ2-1; the D gene could be TRBD1 or TRBD2 (5 bases each). Germline loops: CDR1 SGHRS, CDR2 YFSETQ. The CDR3 is 15 residues long. V lost 4 bases and J 3 bases, leaving 14 bases between the germline ends. Variable domain in full (rest from reference TRBV5-1 and TRBJ2-1): KAGVTQTPRYLIKTRGQQVTLSCSPISGHRSVSWYQQTPGQGLQFLFEYFSETQRNKGNFPGRFSGRQFSNSRSEMNVSTLELGDSALYLCASSHGTHLYNEQFFGPGTRLTVL.

The chain uses TRBV6-1 and TRBJ2-1; 10 positions match TRBD2. After removal of 6 bases from V and 7 bases from J, the junction contained 15 bases not matched to a gene. Per germline, CDR1 MNHNS and CDR2 SASEGT. The CDR3 loop spans 17 amino acids. In nucleotides, the CDR3 is TGTGCCAGCAGCCTACGCAGGGCTAGCGGGAGAGGGAATGAGCAGTTCTTC. Its translation: CASSLRRASGRGNEQFF.

This chain connects TRBV5-4 to TRBJ1-2; D is unclear. The germline CDR1 and CDR2 sequences are SGHNT and YYREEE (reference sequence). With 4 bases removed from V and 4 bases from J, the gap between germline ends came to 8 bases. The CDR3 extends over 12 amino acids. CDR3 in amino acids: CASSMGVYGYTF. CDR3 DNA: TGTGCCAGCAGCATGGGTGTCTATGGCTACACCTTC.

This chain connects TRBV7-8 to TRBJ2-3, with D hard to call. CDR1 and CDR2 from the germline V gene are SGHVS and FQNEAQ. V gave up 7 bases and J gave up 4 bases, with 9 bases separating them. This CDR3 comprises 12 residues. The CDR3 spells CASTPTADTQYF. The CDR3 DNA is TGTGCCAGCACCCCTACCGCAGATACGCAGTATTTT.

The chain links TRBV6-1 to TRBJ2-2, with a tentative D call TRBD1 (6 bases). Trimming left V 7 bases short and J 6 bases short, with 9 bases between. Germline V gene data show CDR1 as MNHNS and CDR2 as SASEGT. The CDR3 sequence is 12 residues long. CDR3 DNA: TGTGCCAGCAACCACAGGGCCGGGGAGCTGTTTTTT. Its protein product is CASNHRAGELFF.

This rearrangement joins TRBV14 to TRBJ2-7; D may be TRBD1 or TRBD2 (6 bases each). This CDR3 has 17 amino acids. Germline CDR1 is SGHDN and CDR2 is FVKESK. V was trimmed by 0 bases and J by 7 bases, leaving 22 bases between them. The CDR3 spells CASSQDYLAGRDNEQYF. CDR3 DNA: TGTGCCAGCAGCCAAGATTATTTGGCGGGAAGGGACAATGAGCAGTACTTC.

The J gene is TRBJ2-7, the V gene TRBV27; 8 bases are a match to TRBD1. V was clipped by 6 bases and J by 0 bases; unmatched bases: 13. In germline, CDR1 is MNHEY, CDR2 SMNVEV (reference sequence). The CDR3 sequence is 17 residues long. CDR3 amino acids: CASSRSPGQVSSYEQYF. The DNA for the CDR3 is TGTGCCAGCAGCCGATCACCGGGACAGGTCTCCTCCTACGAGCAGTACTTC.

Ten or more counts support this clonotype. The chain has TRBV27 and TRBJ1-5; TRBD1 matches 7 bases. CDR1 and CDR2 (germline): MNHEY, SMNVEV (reference sequence). The CDR3 is 14 amino acids. The trim removed 6 bases at V and 1 base at J, leaving 3 bases unmatched. CDR3 loop: CASRQGGSNQPQHF. Here the CDR3 DNA reads TGTGCCAGCAGGCAGGGGGGAAGCAATCAGCCCCAGCATTTT.

This clonotype came up a few times. The V call is TRBV20-1, the J call TRBJ2-5; 9 bases line up with TRBD2. The CDR3 spans 15 residues. CDR1 DFQATT and CDR2 SNEGSKA come from the germline V gene (reference sequence). The V gene end was trimmed by 2 bases and the J gene end by 5 bases; junction bases not matched to a gene: 9. The DNA of the CDR3 is TGCAGTGCTAGACTTGGTAGCGGGAGTAGGGAGACCCAGTACTTC. Its translation is CSARLGSGSRETQYF.

CDR3 DNA: TGTGCCAGCAGCCGCTGGGGTAGCGGGACTCCCGAGCAGTACTTC. Translated, it gives CASSRWGSGTPEQYF. The rearrangement uses TRBV7-2 and TRBJ2-7; 8 bases agree with TRBD2. The trim removed 5 bases at V and 6 bases at J, leaving 12 bases unmatched. Germline V gives CDR1 SGHTA, CDR2 FQGNSA. CDR3 size: 15 residues.

This clonotype was seen more than once but under ten times. The chain links TRBV7-9 to TRBJ2-1; 12 positions agree with TRBD2. After removal of 5 bases from V and 8 bases from J, the junction contained 7 bases not matched to a gene. Per germline, CDR1 SEHNR and CDR2 FQNEAQ (reference sequence). The CDR3 loop spans 15 amino acids. CDR3 DNA: TGTGCCAGCAGCCCGACGGGACTAGCGGGTTATGAGCAGTTCTTC. Encoded protein: CASSPTGLAGYEQFF.

This clonotype was counted a few times. The V call is TRBV4-1, the J call TRBJ1-4; TRBD1 might be the D (5 bases). Trimming took 1 base from V and 3 from J, leaving 9 bases between them. Germline V CDR1 and CDR2: MGHRA, YSYEKL. This CDR3 is built from 15 residues. The CDR3 DNA reads as TGCGCCAGCAGCCAAGCGGGGCTGTCTAATGAAAAACTGTTTTTT. Translated, it gives CASSQAGLSNEKLFF.

This clonotype has a handful of counts. The gene calls are TRBV3-1 and TRBJ1-6, with unresolved D. The germline V and J ends were trimmed by 4 bases and 3 bases, with 19 bases remaining between them. The V gene's germline CDR1 is LGHDT and CDR2 YNNKEL (reference sequence). The CDR3 runs to 18 residues. This chain's CDR3 is CASSPQGTSWYYNSPLHF. In nucleotides, the CDR3 is TGTGCCAGCAGCCCCCAAGGAACTTCTTGGTACTATAATTCACCCCTCCACTTT.

This clonotype was seen a handful of times. The V gene is TRBV10-3, the J gene TRBJ2-3, with 11 nucleotides matching TRBD1. CDR1 ENHRY and CDR2 SYGVKD come from the germline V gene. The CDR3 is 15 amino acids. V dropped 6 bases and J dropped 4; count of bases not matched to a gene: 6. The CDR3 DNA reads as TGTGCCATCAGATCCGGGACAGGGGGTGCAGATACGCAGTATTTT. It encodes CAIRSGTGGADTQYF.

The CDR3 DNA sequence: TGTGCCAGCAGCCCCCGTATAAGTCGCTCTGGGGCCAACGTCCTGACTTTC. The encoded protein is CASSPRISRSGANVLTF. The chain couples TRBV14 to TRBJ2-6, with D unresolved. The CDR3 has 17 amino acids. The germline V gene encodes CDR1 SGHDN and CDR2 FVKESK. Trimming removed 4 bases at V and 0 bases at J, with 13 bases between.